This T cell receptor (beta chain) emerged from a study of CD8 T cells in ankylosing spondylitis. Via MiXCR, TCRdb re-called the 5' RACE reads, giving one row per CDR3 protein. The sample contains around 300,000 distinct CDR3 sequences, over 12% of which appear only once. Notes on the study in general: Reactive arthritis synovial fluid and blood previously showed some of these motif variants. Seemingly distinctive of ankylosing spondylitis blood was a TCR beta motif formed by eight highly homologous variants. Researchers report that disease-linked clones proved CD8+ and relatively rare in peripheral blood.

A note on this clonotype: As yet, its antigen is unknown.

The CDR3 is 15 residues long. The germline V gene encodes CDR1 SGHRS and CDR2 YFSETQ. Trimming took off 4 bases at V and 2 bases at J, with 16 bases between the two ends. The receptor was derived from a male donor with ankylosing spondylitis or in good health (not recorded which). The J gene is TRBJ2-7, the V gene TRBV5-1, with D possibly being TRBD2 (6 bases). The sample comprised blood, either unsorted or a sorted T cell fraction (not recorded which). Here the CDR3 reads CASSLTGTLTYEQYF. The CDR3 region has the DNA TGCGCCAGCAGCCTCACCGGGACTCTTACCTACGAGCAGTACTTC.